This TCR beta chain derives from a study of control samples from healthy donors and cancer patients. This table comes from immunoSEQ multiplex PCR, and its TCRdb copy is limited to in-frame clones, with some not included. The data contain 110,000 to 150,000 clones, approximately 94% of them seen just once; the ten biggest clones take up over 10%. Sequencing was carried out using blood. The clonotype originates from a man aged 40-50 years in good health.

The CDR3 protein is CSVGSYRDRGNEQYF. The CDR3 bases are TGCAGCGTTGGCTCCTACCGGGACAGGGGCAACGAGCAGTACTTC. The chain carries TRBV29-1 and TRBJ2-7; 10 bases agree with TRBD1. The CDR3 extends over 15 amino acids. The V segment lost 4 bases and the J segment 5 bases; nucleotides outside the gene matches: 11. CDR1 is SQVTM, CDR2 ANQGSEA, per germline.